This entry lists 26 T cell receptor beta chains sequenced from one sample in a study of HIV-infected patients and healthy controls. 500 ng RNA was reverse transcribed with alpha and beta constant-region primers. Alpha and beta chain libraries were made separately by chain-specific third strand synthesis with multiplexing indices. TCRdb recomputed calls from the 5' RACE reads with MiXCR, one row per CDR3 protein. The sample consists of roughly 18,000 distinct CDR3 sequences, 10% to 15% of them appearing once. No cell fractionation was done, so the repertoire covers all unsorted peripheral blood T cells. The sample comprised blood. The receptor source for this set is an adult in good health.

This clonotype was found many times. This chain uses TRBV19 with TRBJ1-5; perhaps TRBD1 as D (6 bases). The CDR3 has 15 residues. V lost 7 bases and J 2 bases, leaving 15 bases between the germline ends. From germline, CDR1 is LNHDA and CDR2 SQIVND (reference sequence). The CDR3 spells CASKNSGAGNQPQHF. The CDR3 coding sequence is TGTGCCAGTAAGAATTCAGGGGCCGGCAATCAGCCCCAGCATTTT.

This clonotype came up a few times. The conserved phenylalanine or tryptophan normally closing the CDR3 is absent here, so this likely arose from a read error. The DNA is omitted, as the CDR3 cannot be located on it reliably, and the CDR3 follows TCRdb's listing. The V and J genes are TRBV6-2 or TRBV6-3 and TRBJ2-7; the D call in the table, TRBD1, was not verified against the DNA. Termini included, the CDR3 measures 15 amino acids. Germline V gene lookup returns CDR1 MNHEY and CDR2 SVGEGT. The CDR3 loop reads CASSRTGGGGDEQDG.

This clonotype showed up many times. The chain joins TRBV7-2 to TRBJ1-1; possible D gene TRBD1, 5 bases. CDR1 and CDR2 from the germline V gene are SGHTA and FQGNSA. V was pared by 5 bases and J by 1 base, with 23 bases between. The CDR3 runs 18 residues. Written as DNA, the CDR3 is TGTGCCAGCAGCCGTGGTGGGGGGAGTCGTTATACGAACACTGAAGCTTTCTTT. Protein: CASSRGGGSRYTNTEAFF.

By share, this clonotype ranks as medium-sized (0.01 to 0.1%). The rearrangement links TRBV5-5 to TRBJ2-4; D remains ambiguous. Germline V gene data show CDR1 as SGHKS and CDR2 as YYEKEE (reference sequence). This CDR3 is built from 14 residues. The V end lost 2 bases, the J end lost 3 bases, and 9 bases lay between the germline ends. The CDR3 coding sequence is TGTGCCAGCAGCTTACAGCTCGACAAAAACATTCAGTACTTC. It translates to CASSLQLDKNIQYF.

J is TRBJ1-6 and V is TRBV30, with D uncertain. This CDR3 comprises 15 residues. Germline V lookup: CDR1 GTSNPN, CDR2 SVGIG (reference sequence). V was trimmed by 3 bases and J by 9 bases, leaving 18 bases between them. CDR3 residues: CAWSPRASVGSPLHF. CDR3 in DNA: TGTGCCTGGAGCCCCCGGGCCTCTGTGGGTTCACCCCTCCACTTT.

This clonotype came up many times. This chain links TRBV7-2 with TRBJ1-5; D not certain. V was clipped by 1 base and J by 2 bases, with 3 bases between them. Germline V gene sequence: CDR1 SGHTA, CDR2 FQGNSA. The CDR3 covers 13 residues. The CDR3 sequence: CASSLVGNQPQHF. The DNA of the CDR3 is TGTGCCAGCAGCTTAGTCGGCAATCAGCCCCAGCATTTT.

This clonotype occurred many times. The genes are TRBV12-3 or TRBV12-4 and TRBJ1-5, with no clear D. The ends were cut back, 6 bases at V and 5 bases at J, with 14 bases in the middle. CDR3 length equals 14 residues. This CDR3 is CASSPDGLDQPQHF. CDR3 nucleotide sequence: TGTGCCAGCAGCCCTGACGGCCTAGATCAGCCCCAGCATTTT.

The rearrangement links TRBV18 to TRBJ1-4, with D possibly TRBD1 on 5 matching bases. Germline V gene sequence: CDR1 KGHSH, CDR2 LQKENI. V was pared by 1 base and J by 3 bases, with 6 bases between. This CDR3 is 14 amino acids long. The CDR3 nucleotides read TGTGCCAGCTCACCACAGGGACCTAATGAAAAACTGTTTTTT. The encoded protein is CASSPQGPNEKLFF.

This chain joins TRBV3-1 and TRBJ2-1; D call uncertain. The CDR3 covers 15 residues. Germline values: CDR1 LGHDT, CDR2 YNNKEL (reference sequence). V was trimmed by 2 bases and J by 4 bases, leaving 12 bases between them. This CDR3 reads CASSQKRVLYNEQFF. Here the CDR3 DNA reads TGTGCCAGCAGCCAAAAAAGGGTTTTGTACAATGAGCAGTTCTTC.

The chain is built from TRBV15 and TRBJ2-3; no clear D. V was shortened by 1 base and J by 0 bases, with 14 bases between the two germline ends. CDR1 is LNHNV, CDR2 YYDKDF, per germline (reference sequence). This CDR3 spans 17 amino acids. The CDR3 region has the DNA TGTGCCACCAGCAGAGGTCAGACGGGCAAGAGCACAGATACGCAGTATTTT. It yields the protein CATSRGQTGKSTDTQYF. Full variable domain (remainder filled in from reference TRBV15 and TRBJ2-3): DAMVIQNPRYQVTQFGKPVTLSCSQTLNHNVMYWYQQKSSQAPKLLFHYYDKDFNNEADTPDNFQSRRPNTSFCFLDIRSPGLGDTAMYLCATSRGQTGKSTDTQYFGPGTRLTVL.

This clonotype is medium-sized. The J gene is TRBJ1-2, the V gene TRBV12-3 or TRBV12-4; TRBD1 matches 8 bases. The junction had 5 bases not matched to a gene; V was cut back by 6 bases and J by 8 bases. This CDR3 has 12 residues. The CDR3 bases are TGTGCCAGCAGAGACAGGGGAGGAGGCTACACCTTC. This translates into CASRDRGGGYTF.

The J gene is TRBJ2-2, the V gene TRBV10-3; D unclear. From germline, CDR1 is ENHRY and CDR2 SYGVKD. The ends were cut back, 1 base at V and 1 base at J, with 7 bases in the middle. The CDR3 runs to 15 residues. The CDR3 nucleotides read TGTGCCATCAGTGAGTGGCAGCAGAACACCGGGGAGCTGTTTTTT. This codes for CAISEWQQNTGELFF.

The table lists this clonotype with many counts. The genes are TRBV24-1 and TRBJ2-2; TRBD1 matches at 8 bases. The CDR3 has 17 amino acids. J lost 4 bases, V lost 3 bases, and 9 bases had no gene match. Per germline, CDR1 KGHDR and CDR2 SFDVKD. The CDR3 coding sequence is TGTGCCACCAGTGATCGGACAGGGTCTCGTGTCACCGGGGAGCTGTTTTTT. It specifies CATSDRTGSRVTGELFF.

Many counts were recorded for this clonotype. The V call is TRBV4-3, the J call TRBJ1-2; no firm D call. Germline-derived CDR1 and CDR2 are LGHNA and YSLEER. This CDR3 has 15 residues. Between the trimmed V and J ends, which lost 4 bases and 7 bases, there was a span of 19 bases. The CDR3 coding sequence is TGCGCCAGCAGCCCCAAATCTCTGGTAGCGGGTGGCTACACCTTC. Its translation: CASSPKSLVAGGYTF.

There are many counts of this clonotype. The chain joins TRBV20-1 to TRBJ1-4; D may be TRBD1 (6 bases). Trimming took 2 bases from V and 4 from J, leaving 11 bases between them. CDR1 and CDR2 from the germline V gene are DFQATT and SNEGSKA (reference sequence). The CDR3 is made up of 14 amino acids. The CDR3 DNA is TGCAGTGCTAGACGGGGGCGCGGTAATGAAAAACTGTTTTTT. This translates into CSARRGRGNEKLFF.

This clonotype showed up many times. This chain uses TRBV5-4 with TRBJ1-1; D is undetermined. Between the trimmed V and J ends, which lost 2 bases and 4 bases, there was a span of 9 bases. Germline-derived CDR1 and CDR2 are SGHNT and YYREEE (reference sequence). The length of the CDR3 is 13 residues. The CDR3, as DNA: TGTGCCAGCAGCTTTGGAGTTGGCACTGAAGCTTTCTTT. It yields the protein CASSFGVGTEAFF.

This clonotype was observed at least ten times. This chain uses TRBV20-1 with TRBJ2-7; D remains unclear. The V gene lost 3 bases and the J gene lost 3 bases, with 6 bases spanning the gap. Germline values: CDR1 DFQATT, CDR2 SNEGSKA (reference sequence). The CDR3 has 11 residues. CDR3 nucleotide sequence: TGCAGTGCTAGGGGTTACTACGAGCAGTACTTC. Its protein is CSARGYYEQYF.

This clonotype came up many times. The V gene is TRBV29-1, the J gene TRBJ1-4; maybe TRBD1 (5 bases). The germline CDR1 and CDR2 sequences are SQVTM and ANQGSEA. Trimming cost V 4 bases and J 6 bases, with 12 bases left between them. The CDR3 extends over 13 amino acids. The CDR3 bases are TGCAGCGTTGGGGAAGACAGCCATGAAAAACTGTTTTTT. The encoded protein is CSVGEDSHEKLFF.

The table lists this clonotype with a few counts. CDR3 bases: TGTGCCAGCAGCCTATTAGGCGTAGGGCGGTCCGAGCAGTACTTC. Translated: CASSLLGVGRSEQYF. The chain uses TRBV6-1 and TRBJ2-7, with no clear D. Germline loops: CDR1 MNHNS, CDR2 SASEGT. The ends were cut back, 6 bases at V and 6 bases at J, with 21 bases in the middle. This CDR3 spans 15 amino acids.

The sample holds many counts of this clonotype. The rearrangement uses TRBV18 and TRBJ1-4, with 7 bases lining up with TRBD1. The CDR3 totals 13 residues. V dropped 4 bases and J dropped 4; count of bases not matched to a gene: 0. The germline gives CDR1 KGHSH, CDR2 LQKENI. CDR3 region: CASSRDSNEKLFF. Written as DNA, the CDR3 is TGTGCCAGCTCACGGGACAGTAATGAAAAACTGTTTTTT.

In its sample, this clonotype was seen many times. The rearrangement joins TRBV7-2 to TRBJ2-7; 7 positions match TRBD2. After removal of 1 base from V and 3 bases from J, the junction contained 9 bases not matched to a gene. The CDR3 is 16 amino acids. Germline V gives CDR1 SGHTA, CDR2 FQGNSA. The CDR3 DNA reads as TGTGCCAGCAGCTTAGGGGGGGGAGGGGCCAGCTACGAGCAGTACTTC. Protein product: CASSLGGGGASYEQYF.

The rearrangement joins TRBV12-3 or TRBV12-4 to TRBJ2-5; TRBD1 agrees at 9 bases. The V gene end was trimmed by 6 bases and the J gene end by 4 bases; junction bases not matched to a gene: 12. CDR3 length: 16 amino acids. CDR3 residues: CASRQALRTGVETQYF. DNA of the CDR3: TGTGCCAGCAGACAAGCGCTACGGACAGGGGTAGAGACCCAGTACTTC.

This clonotype was counted at least ten times. This chain joins TRBV12-3 or TRBV12-4 and TRBJ2-4, with D tentatively TRBD1 (7 bases). V dropped 6 bases and J dropped 3 bases, with 15 bases sitting between them. This CDR3 is 15 amino acids long. The CDR3, as DNA: TGTGCCAGCAGCCTCAGGGGGGTGGGCAAAAACATTCAGTACTTC. Its protein product is CASSLRGVGKNIQYF.

V gene TRBV20-1 combines with J gene TRBJ2-1; 11 nucleotides line up with TRBD2. CDR1 is DFQATT, CDR2 SNEGSKA, per germline (reference sequence). V was pared by 3 bases and J by 2 bases, with 6 bases of the junction left unmatched. CDR3 length: 16 amino acids. DNA for the CDR3: TGCAGTGCTAGGTCGACTAGCGGGGAGACCTACAATGAGCAGTTCTTC. Its protein product is CSARSTSGETYNEQFF.

In its sample, this clonotype was seen many times. The chain employs TRBV12-3 or TRBV12-4 and TRBJ1-2; possible D gene TRBD1, 5 bases. The CDR3 has 14 amino acids. Trimming took off 3 bases at V and 1 base at J, with 9 bases between the two ends. This CDR3 reads CASSFWGVNYGYTF. The CDR3 region has the DNA TGTGCCAGCAGTTTTTGGGGGGTTAACTATGGCTACACCTTC.

This clonotype qualifies as medium-sized. The chain has TRBV6-5 and TRBJ1-1; D is unclear. This CDR3 is built from 14 residues. Deletions cut 0 bases from V and 6 bases from J, with 11 bases between. The germline gives CDR1 MNHEY, CDR2 SVGAGI. CDR3 bases: TGTGCCAGCAGTTACTCGGGCAAGGGCCCTGAAGCTTTCTTT. As protein: CASSYSGKGPEAFF.